These 13 T cell receptor beta chains originate from one sample sequenced in a study of T cell repertoires in cytomegalovirus infection. No antigen has been identified for these receptors. TCRdb processed the reads anew with MiXCR; each CDR3 protein has one entry. This sample has about 280,000 distinct CDR3 sequences, with about 20% found just once. Here the sequenced sample was cultured PBMCs, taken from culture after CMV antigen stimulation. Source of these receptors: a human donor in good health (CMV status not recorded). Some clones in this sample may be carry-over from other donors' samples.

This clonotype was seen only a few times. The chain joins TRBV7-9 to TRBJ1-5; D may be TRBD1 (5 bases). The germline V gene encodes CDR1 SEHNR and CDR2 FQNEAQ (reference sequence). CDR3 length: 14 amino acids. Trimming stripped 2 bases from V and 3 bases from J, with 8 bases between. Here the CDR3 reads CASSLWGNNQPQHF. CDR3 DNA sequence: TGTGCCAGCAGCTTATGGGGGAACAATCAGCCCCAGCATTTT.

The chain couples TRBV4-3 to TRBJ2-7, with D possibly TRBD1 on 6 matching bases. The ends were cut back, 4 bases at V and 2 bases at J, with 15 bases in the middle. The CDR3 spans 15 residues. Germline V gene sequence: CDR1 LGHNA, CDR2 YSLEER. CDR3 amino acids: CASSPSGTQTYEQYF. The CDR3 DNA reads TGCGCCAGCAGCCCTTCCGGGACACAGACCTACGAGCAGTACTTC.

The gene calls are TRBV14 and TRBJ2-5; the D is unclear. Germline values: CDR1 SGHDN, CDR2 FVKESK. The CDR3 covers 13 residues. V was cut by 2 bases and J by 3 bases, with 7 bases left in between. CDR3 amino acids: CASSQWWEETQYF. CDR3 in DNA: TGTGCCAGCAGCCAATGGTGGGAAGAGACCCAGTACTTC.

This clonotype was seen ten or more times. The chain has TRBV7-8 and TRBJ1-3; 7 bases align to TRBD1. V lost 4 bases, J lost 0 bases, and 3 bases stayed unmatched. The germline CDR1 and CDR2 sequences are SGHVS and FQNEAQ. The CDR3 is made up of 15 amino acids. The chain's CDR3 is CASSSRTGSGNTIYF. DNA of the CDR3: TGTGCCAGCAGCTCTCGGACAGGCTCTGGAAACACCATATATTTT.

This clonotype has ten or more counts. The CDR3 loop reads CASHRLAGKTELFF. CDR3 nucleotide sequence: TGTGCCAGCCACCGACTAGCGGGGAAGACGGAGCTGTTTTTT. This chain uses TRBV19 with TRBJ2-2; 11 bases fit TRBD2. The CDR3 extends over 14 amino acids. Germline trimming cut 9 bases from V and 10 bases from J; bases unmatched to any gene: 10. In germline, CDR1 is LNHDA, CDR2 SQIVND (reference sequence).

This clonotype was detected ten times or more. The V gene is TRBV12-3 or TRBV12-4, the J gene TRBJ1-1, with D perhaps matching TRBD1 (6 bases). The V and J ends lost 6 bases and 6 bases respectively, with 11 bases between them. The CDR3 is 12 residues long. The CDR3 DNA sequence: TGTGCCAGCAGGAAAGAGGGGGCTGAAGCTTTCTTT. Protein product: CASRKEGAEAFF.

The V gene is TRBV6-5, the J gene TRBJ2-3; TRBD2 is a possible D gene (5 bases). V shed 0 bases and J shed 4 bases, with 11 bases lying between them. CDR3 length: 15 amino acids. From germline, CDR1 is MNHEY and CDR2 SVGAGI. The CDR3 coding sequence is TGTGCCAGCAGTTACTCGGAGGTCAGCGCAGATACGCAGTATTTT. It translates to CASSYSEVSADTQYF.

The chain links TRBV12-3 or TRBV12-4 to TRBJ2-7; tentative D call: TRBD1 (6 bases). CDR3 length: 13 amino acids. V lost 6 bases and J lost 0, with 9 bases in between. Written as DNA, the CDR3 is TGTGCCAGCAGCGACAGGTTCTCCTACGAGCAGTACTTC. Amino acid sequence: CASSDRFSYEQYF.

A few counts support this clonotype. This sequence joins TRBV28 and TRBJ1-5; no clear D gene. The CDR3 contains 15 residues. Germline V gene sequence: CDR1 MDHEN, CDR2 SYDVKM. Deletions cut 5 bases from V and 2 bases from J, with 13 bases between. The CDR3 nucleotides are TGTGCCAGCAGTCCTACGATACAAGGCAATCAGCCCCAGCATTTT. It translates to CASSPTIQGNQPQHF.

This clonotype was detected many times. V is TRBV28 and J is TRBJ2-7; D is perhaps TRBD1 or TRBD2 (6 bases each). This CDR3 region has 15 residues. Germline-derived CDR1 and CDR2 are MDHEN and SYDVKM. The germline V and J ends were trimmed by 5 bases and 2 bases, with 16 bases remaining between them. CDR3 in amino acids: CASSPTGAGTYEQYF. CDR3 DNA: TGTGCCAGCAGTCCAACGGGGGCGGGGACCTACGAGCAGTACTTC.

The sample holds many counts of this clonotype. The gene calls are TRBV7-2 and TRBJ1-1; possible D gene TRBD1, 5 bases. The CDR3 is made up of 14 amino acids. The V end lost 5 bases, the J end lost 0 bases, and 10 bases lay between the germline ends. CDR1 is SGHTA and CDR2 is FQGNSA in the germline V gene. This CDR3 is CASSDGAVNTEAFF. DNA for the CDR3: TGTGCCAGCAGCGATGGGGCGGTGAACACTGAAGCTTTCTTT.

V is TRBV6-4 and J is TRBJ1-2, with 7 bases fitting TRBD1. The CDR3 has 15 residues. Germline V CDR1 and CDR2: MRHNA, SNTAGT. With 3 bases clipped from V and 7 bases from J, the junction kept 11 bases outside the gene matches. CDR3 nucleotides: TGTGCCAGCAGTGAAGTTGGAGGGGGCGCGAGTGGCTACACCTTC. Encoded protein: CASSEVGGGASGYTF.

The table lists this clonotype with a few counts. V gene TRBV12-3 or TRBV12-4 combines with J gene TRBJ2-7; 9 bases agree with TRBD1. The CDR3 length is 13 residues. After removal of 6 bases from V and 4 bases from J, the junction contained 4 bases not matched to a gene. DNA of the CDR3: TGTGCCAGCAGCACAGGGGGCTCGTACGAGCAGTACTTC. Protein product: CASSTGGSYEQYF.